The present T cell receptor beta chain was sequenced within a study of blood T cell repertoires in COVID-19. Study information: The cDNA or gDNA used as material had been derived from T cells, B-cell-depleted T cells, or PBMCs.

In the source study's methods: Estimates of nucleated cell counts were drawn from the amplification of reference gene primers. TCRdb keeps only in-frame clones here, not all; method: immunoSEQ multiplex PCR. That table supplies the V and J calls and clone size; D and trimming were determined from the DNA. The sample records approximately 440,000 clones, less than 95% being singletons. Specimen: PBMCs or T cells enriched from blood (not recorded which). The origin of this receptor is a man younger than 35 who had recovered from COVID-19.

CDR3 sequence (DNA): TGCGCCAGCCGAGTTGACGGGGATTCACCCCTCCACTTT. Its protein is CASRVDGDSPLHF. The rearrangement joins TRBV10-2 to TRBJ1-6; D is ambiguous. The V and J ends lost 8 bases and 8 bases respectively, with 13 bases between them. This CDR3 spans 13 amino acids. Germline CDR1 reads WSHSY; CDR2 reads SAAADI.